This record looks at one T cell receptor beta chain sequence and its context. Antigen unknown. TCRdb reanalysed the 5' RACE reads using MiXCR and keeps one entry per CDR3 protein. The sample carries 57,000 or so distinct CDR3 sequences, 9% to 9.5% recorded once. These data come from a study of T-cell memory formation after mild COVID-19. Whole-study context: TCR clusters mostly belonged to single donors. Study-level results: Clonal second-wave expansions that peaked on day 37 had unconfirmed SARS-CoV-2 specificity. Within pre-infection memory, some responding clones were found, suggesting cross-reactive memory joined.

CDR1 and CDR2 from the germline V gene are SNHLY and FYNNEI. The CDR3 totals 18 residues. The V end was cut by 6 bases, the J end by 2 bases, with 23 bases between. Sequenced material: PBMCs or a T cell subset sorted from them (not recorded which). The chain carries TRBV2 and TRBJ2-1; D may match TRBD1 or TRBD2 (5 bases each). The clonotype was recovered from a man aged 18 to 30 who had mild COVID-19 (a few samples of this study predate the infection). Cell type and time point are not known. The DNA of the CDR3 is TGTGCCAGCAGCGACCGTCAGGGCGGGTTAAGGACCTACAATGAGCAGTTCTTC. Its translation is CASSDRQGGLRTYNEQFF.